A single sample is the source of the 21 T cell receptor beta chains below, sequenced in a study of cytomegalovirus exposure and HLA in healthy donors. The PCR employed 60 Vbeta primers together with 13 Jbeta primers. Repertoires were generated with immunoSEQ multiplex PCR, while TCRdb's copy carries only in-frame clones and drops some. The sample lists roughly 150,000 clones, roughly 80% occurring once. Specimen: PBMCs. These receptors were obtained from a male donor in good health and CMV-seronegative.

The chain has TRBV13 and TRBJ2-5; D possibly corresponds to TRBD2 (6 bases). The CDR3 consists of 18 residues. In germline, CDR1 is PRHDT, CDR2 FYEKMQ (reference sequence). V lost 1 base to trimming and J lost 2 bases, with 20 bases between them. The CDR3 DNA sequence: TGTGCCAGCAGCTTAGAGGGGTTTCGGGGGAGAGGACAAGAGACCCAGTACTTC. Its protein product is CASSLEGFRGRGQETQYF.

The chain employs TRBV30 and TRBJ2-5; possible D gene TRBD1, 5 bases. The CDR3 covers 14 residues. Deletions cut 0 bases from V and 1 base from J, with 9 bases between. Germline values: CDR1 GTSNPN, CDR2 SVGIG (reference sequence). CDR3: CAWSVGVPQETQYF. The DNA for the CDR3 is TGTGCCTGGAGTGTAGGGGTTCCCCAAGAGACCCAGTACTTC.

The chain employs TRBV7-3 and TRBJ2-5, with TRBD1 matching 7 bases. Germline CDR1 reads SGHTA; CDR2 reads FQGTGA. V lost 4 bases and J lost 1; bases outside the gene matches: 0. CDR3 length equals 13 residues. In nucleotides, the CDR3 is TGTGCCAGCAGCTCAGGGGGCCAAGAGACCCAGTACTTC. Translated, it gives CASSSGGQETQYF.

This sequence joins TRBV6-5 and TRBJ2-5, with TRBD1 matching over 9 bases. TRBJ2-7 matches the DNA end more closely, so the J call is doubtful. The CDR3 spans 14 residues. Per germline, CDR1 MNHEY and CDR2 SVGAGI. The CDR3 is CASSTDRGSYEQYF. CDR3 sequence (DNA): TGTGCCAGCAGCACGGACAGGGGATCCTACGAGCAGTACTTC.

The V call is TRBV29-1, the J call TRBJ2-1; 7 nucleotides align to TRBD2. The CDR3 runs to 16 residues. Germline V gives CDR1 SQVTM, CDR2 ANQGSEA. Trimming removed 5 bases from V and 3 bases from J; junction bases left unmatched: 13. The CDR3 DNA reads as TGCAGCGTTCCCCCTCCCCCCGGGACTAACTACAATGAGCAGTTCTTC. This gives the protein CSVPPPPGTNYNEQFF.

V is TRBV27 and J is TRBJ2-7, with D tentatively TRBD2 (6 bases). Germline CDR1 MNHEY, CDR2 SMNVEV (reference sequence). Trimming removed 3 bases from V and 5 bases from J, with 17 bases in between. The CDR3 covers 15 residues. This CDR3 reads CASSFSGIGEDEQYF. The DNA of the CDR3 is TGTGCCAGCAGTTTCTCCGGTATAGGGGAGGACGAGCAGTACTTC.

The chain carries TRBV6-5 and TRBJ1-1; weak D call: TRBD1 (6 bases). The CDR3 is made up of 14 amino acids. CDR1 is MNHEY and CDR2 is SVGAGI in the germline V gene. V was pared by 2 bases and J by 2 bases, with 9 bases between. This CDR3 reads CASSYRGSNTEAFF. As DNA, the CDR3 is TGTGCCAGCAGTTACAGGGGGTCCAACACTGAAGCTTTCTTT.

The rearrangement links TRBV9 to TRBJ2-1; 9 bases match TRBD2. CDR1 SGDLS and CDR2 YYNGEE come from the germline V gene. The junction had 4 bases not matched to a gene; V was cut back by 3 bases and J by 0 bases. The CDR3 has 16 amino acids. The CDR3 protein is CASSAHSGSSYNEQFF. In nucleotides, the CDR3 is TGTGCCAGCAGCGCCCATAGCGGGAGCTCCTACAATGAGCAGTTCTTC.

The genes are TRBV10-3 and TRBJ1-2; D is perhaps TRBD1 (5 bases). The V end was cut by 10 bases, the J end by 5 bases, with 11 bases between. Germline lookup yields CDR1 ENHRY and CDR2 SYGVKD. This CDR3 spans 11 amino acids. CDR3 protein: CATTGGYGYTF. The CDR3 nucleotides are TGTGCCACCACCGGGGGATATGGCTACACCTTC.

J is TRBJ2-7 and V is TRBV11-3; D gene uncertain. CDR3 length: 13 residues. The germline CDR1 and CDR2 sequences are SGHNT and YENEEA. V was shortened by 8 bases and J by 3 bases, with 14 bases between the two germline ends. The CDR3 spells CASESEYGYEQYF. In nucleotides, the CDR3 is TGTGCCAGCGAATCCGAGTATGGCTACGAGCAGTACTTC.

The chain employs TRBV18 and TRBJ1-5, with a possible D match to TRBD1 (5 bases). Germline V gene sequence: CDR1 KGHSH, CDR2 LQKENI. Trimming cost V 2 bases and J 0 bases, with 11 bases left between them. The CDR3 contains 16 residues. DNA of the CDR3: TGTGCCAGCTCACCATGGGGAGGGGCTAGCAATCAGCCCCAGCATTTT. This encodes CASSPWGGASNQPQHF. Drawing the rest from reference TRBV18 and TRBJ1-5, the complete variable domain is NAGVMQNPRHLVRRRGQEARLRCSPMKGHSHVYWYRQLPEEGLKFMVYLQKENIIDESGMPKERFSAEFPKEGPSILRIQQVVRGDSAAYFCASSPWGGASNQPQHFGDGTRLSIL.

This chain connects TRBV6-5 to TRBJ1-4, with TRBD1 matching 7 bases. The CDR3 covers 15 residues. Losses at the gene ends were 7 bases for V and 7 bases for J; bases not matched to a gene: 12. Germline V lookup: CDR1 MNHEY, CDR2 SVGAGI. The CDR3 coding sequence is TGTGCCAGCACCCTTACGGAGGGGGCGCGTGAAAAACTGTTTTTT. Protein product: CASTLTEGAREKLFF.

The rearrangement uses TRBV18 and TRBJ2-5; no clear D gene. This CDR3 is 11 amino acids long. Germline V lookup: CDR1 KGHSH, CDR2 LQKENI. Trimming removed 2 bases at V and 5 bases at J, with 3 bases between. Here the CDR3 DNA reads TGTGCCAGCTCACCAAGCGAGACCCAGTACTTC. Its protein product is CASSPSETQYF.

The CDR3 here is CASSGRQGGYEQYF. CDR3 nucleotides: TGTGCCAGCAGTGGAAGACAGGGGGGGTACGAGCAGTACTTC. The genes are TRBV6-5 and TRBJ2-7, with TRBD1 matching 9 bases. The V and J ends lost 5 bases and 4 bases, in that order; junction bases with no gene match: 6. Germline values: CDR1 MNHEY, CDR2 SVGAGI. The CDR3 length is 14 residues.

The genes are TRBV9 and TRBJ1-3; D unresolved. CDR3 length: 11 residues. CDR1 and CDR2 (germline): SGDLS, YYNGEE. Trimming removed 5 bases at V and 3 bases at J, with 3 bases between. The CDR3 is CASSYGNTIYF. The CDR3, as DNA: TGTGCCAGCAGTTATGGAAACACCATATATTTT.

The chain combines TRBV7-9 with TRBJ2-3, with a tentative D call TRBD2 (5 bases). V was cut by 5 bases and J by 6 bases, with 15 bases left in between. The CDR3 runs 14 residues. Looked up from germline, CDR1 is SEHNR and CDR2 is FQNEAQ (reference sequence). The CDR3 bases are TGTGCCAGCAGCCTCACCGGGGTCCGCGATACGCAGTATTTT. This gives the protein CASSLTGVRDTQYF.

This clone was observed a handful of times. The chain links TRBV25-1 to TRBJ2-7; no reliable D call. There are 11 residues in the CDR3. Germline V gives CDR1 MGHDK, CDR2 SYGVNS. Trimming stripped 6 bases from V and 5 bases from J, with 8 bases between. CDR3: CASRRGDEQYF. The DNA for the CDR3 is TGTGCCAGCAGGCGAGGAGACGAGCAGTACTTC.

This chain connects TRBV6-5 to TRBJ2-5, with TRBD2 matching over 13 bases. CDR3 size: 15 residues. Trimming took 8 bases from V and 4 from J; bases not matched to a gene: 7. Germline assignment: CDR1 MNHEY and CDR2 SVGAGI. The CDR3 coding sequence is TGTGCCAGCTCTGGGACTAGCGGGATTGGAGAGACCCAGTACTTC. Amino acids: CASSGTSGIGETQYF.

The chain uses TRBV7-3 and TRBJ2-5, with D possibly TRBD2 on 5 matching bases. Germline assignment: CDR1 SGHTA and CDR2 FQGTGA. V was pared by 2 bases and J by 4 bases, with 11 bases between. There are 14 residues in the CDR3. CDR3 sequence (DNA): TGTGCCAGCAGCTTACGAGGGAGTGGAGAGACCCAGTACTTC. Translated, it gives CASSLRGSGETQYF. Complete variable domain (other parts from reference TRBV7-3 and TRBJ2-5): GAGVSQTPSNKVTEKGKYVELRCDPISGHTALYWYRQSLGQGPEFLIYFQGTGAADDSGLPNDRFFAVRPEGSVSTLKIQRTERGDSAVYLCASSLRGSGETQYFGPGTRLLVL.

There are a few counts of this clone. This rearrangement joins TRBV5-1 to TRBJ1-1; 11 nucleotides match TRBD1. Germline V gene data show CDR1 as SGHRS and CDR2 as YFSETQ. V lost 4 bases to trimming and J lost 3 bases; unmatched junction nucleotides: 5. The CDR3 is 15 residues long. CDR3 region: CASSGRGQGDTEAFF. CDR3 DNA: TGCGCCAGCAGCGGGAGGGGACAGGGGGACACTGAAGCTTTCTTT.

J is TRBJ2-1 and V is TRBV9; TRBD2 might be the D (6 bases). With 2 bases removed from V and 6 bases from J, the gap between germline ends came to 18 bases. This CDR3 region has 16 residues. Germline CDR1 is SGDLS and CDR2 is YYNGEE. Written as DNA, the CDR3 is TGTGCCAGCAGCGTTGCCGGGACTCCAACCTCCAATGAGCAGTTCTTC. Translation: CASSVAGTPTSNEQFF.